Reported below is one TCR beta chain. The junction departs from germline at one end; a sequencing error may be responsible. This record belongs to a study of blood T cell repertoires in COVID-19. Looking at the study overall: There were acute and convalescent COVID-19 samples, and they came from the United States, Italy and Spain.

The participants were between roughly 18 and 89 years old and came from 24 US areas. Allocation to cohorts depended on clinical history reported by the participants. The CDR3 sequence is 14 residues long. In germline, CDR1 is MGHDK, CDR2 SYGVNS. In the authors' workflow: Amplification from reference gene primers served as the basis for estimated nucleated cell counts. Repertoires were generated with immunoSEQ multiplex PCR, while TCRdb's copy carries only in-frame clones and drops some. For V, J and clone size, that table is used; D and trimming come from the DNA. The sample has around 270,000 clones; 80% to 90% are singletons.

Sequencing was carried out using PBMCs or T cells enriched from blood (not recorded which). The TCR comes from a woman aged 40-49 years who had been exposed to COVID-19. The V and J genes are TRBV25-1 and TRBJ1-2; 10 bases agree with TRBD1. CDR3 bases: TGTGCCAGCAGTGCCCCGCCGGGACAGGGGTATCTCGAGTTC. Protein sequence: CASSAPPGQGYLEF.